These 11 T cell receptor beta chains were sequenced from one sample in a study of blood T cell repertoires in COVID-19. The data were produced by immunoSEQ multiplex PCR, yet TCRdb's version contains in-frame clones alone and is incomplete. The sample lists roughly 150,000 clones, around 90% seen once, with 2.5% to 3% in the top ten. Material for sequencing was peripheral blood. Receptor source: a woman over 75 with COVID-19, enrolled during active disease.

The CDR3 spells CSVLGQRTNEKLFF. Here the CDR3 DNA reads TGCAGCGTCCTAGGACAGAGAACTAATGAAAAACTGTTTTTT. The chain carries TRBV29-1 and TRBJ1-4, with D tentatively TRBD1 (6 bases). The CDR3 runs to 14 residues. The germline V gene has CDR1 SQVTM and CDR2 ANQGSEA. V gave up 6 bases and J gave up 1 base, with 12 bases separating them.

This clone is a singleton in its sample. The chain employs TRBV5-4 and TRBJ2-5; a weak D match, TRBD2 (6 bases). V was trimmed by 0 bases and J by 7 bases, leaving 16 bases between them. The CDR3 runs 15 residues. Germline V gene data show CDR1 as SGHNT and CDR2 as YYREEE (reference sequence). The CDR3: CASSLESAEGGTQYF. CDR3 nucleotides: TGTGCCAGCAGCTTGGAATCGGCGGAGGGCGGGACCCAGTACTTC.

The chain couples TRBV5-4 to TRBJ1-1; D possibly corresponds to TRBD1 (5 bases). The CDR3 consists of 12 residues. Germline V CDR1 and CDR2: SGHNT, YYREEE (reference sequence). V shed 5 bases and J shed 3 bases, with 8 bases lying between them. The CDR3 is CASSLQDTEAFF. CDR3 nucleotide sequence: TGTGCCAGCAGTTTACAGGACACTGAAGCTTTCTTT.

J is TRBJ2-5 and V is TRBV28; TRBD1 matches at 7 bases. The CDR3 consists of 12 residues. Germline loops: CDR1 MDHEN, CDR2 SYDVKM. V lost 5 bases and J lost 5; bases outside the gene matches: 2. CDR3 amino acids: CASSGTVETQYF. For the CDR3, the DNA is TGTGCCAGCAGTGGGACAGTTGAGACCCAGTACTTC.

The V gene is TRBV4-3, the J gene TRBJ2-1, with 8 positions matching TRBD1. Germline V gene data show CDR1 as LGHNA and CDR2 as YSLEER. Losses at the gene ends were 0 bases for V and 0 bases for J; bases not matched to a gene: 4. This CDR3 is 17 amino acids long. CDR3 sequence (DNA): TGCGCCAGCAGCCAAGATCCAGGGGGCTTCTCCTACAATGAGCAGTTCTTC. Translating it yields CASSQDPGGFSYNEQFF.

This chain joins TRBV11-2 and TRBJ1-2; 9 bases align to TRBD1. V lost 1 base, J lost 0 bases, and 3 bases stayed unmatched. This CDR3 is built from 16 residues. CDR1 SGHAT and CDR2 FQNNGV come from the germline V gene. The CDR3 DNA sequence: TGTGCCAGCAGCTTAGGGACAGGGGTTACTAACTATGGCTACACCTTC. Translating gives CASSLGTGVTNYGYTF.

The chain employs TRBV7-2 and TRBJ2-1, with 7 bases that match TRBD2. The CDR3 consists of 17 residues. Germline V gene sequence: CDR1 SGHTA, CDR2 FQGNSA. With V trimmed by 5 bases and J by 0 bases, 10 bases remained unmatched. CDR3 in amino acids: CTSSAAAGTNSYNEQFF. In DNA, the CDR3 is TGTACCAGCAGCGCAGCTGCCGGGACTAACTCCTACAATGAGCAGTTCTTC.

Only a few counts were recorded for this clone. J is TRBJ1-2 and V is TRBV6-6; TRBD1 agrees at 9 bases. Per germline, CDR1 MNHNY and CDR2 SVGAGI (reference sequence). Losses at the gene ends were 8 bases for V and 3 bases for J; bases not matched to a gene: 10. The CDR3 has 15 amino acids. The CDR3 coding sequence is TGTGCCAGCCGTCCCGGGACAGGGAGGGACTATGGCTACACCTTC. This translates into CASRPGTGRDYGYTF.

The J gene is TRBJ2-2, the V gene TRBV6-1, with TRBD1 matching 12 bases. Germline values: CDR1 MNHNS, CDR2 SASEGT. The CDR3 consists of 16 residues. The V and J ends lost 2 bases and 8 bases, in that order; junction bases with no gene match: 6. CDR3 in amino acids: CASSEPGQGAPGELFF. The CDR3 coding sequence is TGTGCCAGCAGTGAACCGGGACAGGGGGCTCCTGGGGAGCTGTTTTTT.

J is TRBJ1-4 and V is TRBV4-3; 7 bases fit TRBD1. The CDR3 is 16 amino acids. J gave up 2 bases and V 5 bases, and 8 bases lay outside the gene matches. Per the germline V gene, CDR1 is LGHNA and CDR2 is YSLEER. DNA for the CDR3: TGCGCCAGCAGCGCGCAGACAGGGACGACTAATGAAAAACTGTTTTTT. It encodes CASSAQTGTTNEKLFF.

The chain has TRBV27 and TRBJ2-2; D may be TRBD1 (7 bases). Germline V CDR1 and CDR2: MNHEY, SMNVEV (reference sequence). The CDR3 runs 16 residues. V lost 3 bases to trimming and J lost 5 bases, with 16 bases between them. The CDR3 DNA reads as TGTGCCAGCAGTTTCCCAGGGGGGCCGGGAACCGGGGAGCTGTTTTTT. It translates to CASSFPGGPGTGELFF.